The 12 T cell receptor beta chains below come from one sample, sequenced in a study of CD8 T cells in ankylosing spondylitis (dated by TCRdb to about 2017). No antigens are known for them. The library was generated by 5' RACE. Instrument on record: Illumina HiSeq 2500. TCRdb reanalyzed the raw reads on its own, using fastp at Q25 for trimming and MiXCR for clone calling, and kept in-frame beta chains. Identical CDR3 protein sequences are pooled into one entry, listed with their most common genes and DNA. This sample gives a few hundred thousand distinct CDR3 sequences in total; approximately 8.2% of them show up just once. The ten largest clones add up to roughly 15% of the sample. Overall study outcomes, separate from this receptor: A TCR beta motif made up of eight or nine highly homologous amino acid variants appeared to be characteristic of blood from ankylosing spondylitis patients.

Sequenced input: blood, either unsorted or a sorted T cell fraction (not recorded which). The source of these receptors is a male donor with ankylosing spondylitis.

V and J are TRBV5-1 and TRBJ2-7; weak D call: TRBD1 (6 bases). Per germline, CDR1 SGHRS and CDR2 YFSETQ. Trimming cost V 4 bases and J 2 bases, with 13 bases left between them. This CDR3 comprises 14 residues. CDR3 sequence reads: CASSGTGIAYEQYF. The CDR3 nucleotides are TGCGCCAGCAGCGGAACAGGGATCGCCTACGAGCAGTACTTC.

Ten or more counts support this clonotype. The genes are TRBV11-2 and TRBJ2-5; 10 bases agree with TRBD2. The CDR3 has 14 amino acids. With 3 bases clipped from V and 4 bases from J, the junction kept 2 bases outside the gene matches. Looked up from germline, CDR1 is SGHAT and CDR2 is FQNNGV. The CDR3 is CASSLLAGVETQYF. DNA for the CDR3: TGTGCCAGCAGCTTGCTAGCGGGAGTAGAGACCCAGTACTTC.

V is TRBV21-1 and J is TRBJ1-3; the listed D gene, TRBD1, was not tested against the DNA. TRBV21-1 is tagged as a pseudogene. The CDR3 spans 15 residues. CDR3 protein: CASRVPLSSGNTIYF. The CDR3 DNA is TGTGCCAGCAGGGTCCCTTTAAGCTCTGGAAACACCATATATTTT.

This chain joins TRBV11-2 and TRBJ1-1; D uncertain. V was shortened by 5 bases and J by 4 bases, with 11 bases between the two germline ends. The V gene's germline CDR1 is SGHAT and CDR2 FQNNGV. This CDR3 has 13 amino acids. In DNA form, the CDR3 reads TGTGCCAGCAGCCTACGGGAACTCACTGAAGCTTTCTTT. This encodes CASSLRELTEAFF.

The chain couples TRBV20-1 to TRBJ2-1; D might be TRBD2 (6 bases). The CDR3 length is 14 residues. From germline, CDR1 is DFQATT and CDR2 SNEGSKA (reference sequence). The V end lost 6 bases, the J end lost 7 bases, and 19 bases lay between the germline ends. In DNA form, the CDR3 reads TGCAGTGCCCCGCCCGGGACTTATGAAAATGAGCAGTTCTTC. This gives the protein CSAPPGTYENEQFF.

At least ten counts were recorded for this clonotype. The chain carries TRBV13 and TRBJ2-3; 10 bases match TRBD2. This CDR3 has 17 amino acids. The ends lost 5 bases at V and 6 bases at J; junction bases unmatched: 14. Germline CDR1 reads PRHDT; CDR2 reads FYEKMQ (reference sequence). The CDR3: CASSPRYSGRAYDTQYF. CDR3 bases: TGTGCCAGCAGCCCGAGGTACAGCGGGAGGGCGTACGATACGCAGTATTTT.

The sample holds many counts of this clonotype. The chain uses TRBV29-1 and TRBJ1-2, with D maybe TRBD1 (5 bases). Germline CDR1 SQVTM, CDR2 ANQGSEA. The ends were cut back, 6 bases at V and 0 bases at J, with 17 bases in the middle. The CDR3 has 15 amino acids. In nucleotides, the CDR3 is TGCAGCGTCAGTTTGAGTTTAGGGGCTAACTATGGCTACACCTTC. Protein: CSVSLSLGANYGYTF.

This chain links TRBV7-3 with TRBJ2-1; 9 nucleotides align to TRBD2. CDR1 SGHTA and CDR2 FQGTGA come from the germline V gene. The ends lost 4 bases at V and 4 bases at J; junction bases unmatched: 5. The CDR3 is made up of 15 amino acids. CDR3 nucleotides: TGTGCCAGCAGCTCCCGTAGCGGGAGATACAATGAGCAGTTCTTC. Its translation is CASSSRSGRYNEQFF.

The chain joins TRBV28 to TRBJ2-7, with 9 bases aligning to TRBD2. Looked up from germline, CDR1 is MDHEN and CDR2 is SYDVKM. Losses at the gene ends were 2 bases for V and 3 bases for J; bases not matched to a gene: 5. The CDR3 totals 15 residues. Here the CDR3 reads CASSLRPAGGYEQYF. CDR3 nucleotides: TGTGCCAGCAGTTTACGCCCAGCGGGAGGCTACGAGCAGTACTTC.

This clonotype was picked up a small number of times. The chain links TRBV5-1 to TRBJ2-5, with 7 bases lining up with TRBD2. This CDR3 is 15 amino acids long. V lost 6 bases and J lost 5; bases outside the gene matches: 13. Germline V gives CDR1 SGHRS, CDR2 YFSETQ. CDR3 nucleotides: TGCGCCAGCAACCCATTGGGGGGGTTTAGGGAGACCCAGTACTTC. Protein product: CASNPLGGFRETQYF.

The rearrangement joins TRBV7-9 to TRBJ2-3; no definite D call. V was pared by 2 bases and J by 1 base, with 7 bases between. The germline gives CDR1 SEHNR, CDR2 FQNEAQ (reference sequence). The CDR3 length is 14 residues. In nucleotides, the CDR3 is TGTGCCAGCAGCTTACTCAGCGGCACAGATACGCAGTATTTT. It codes for CASSLLSGTDTQYF.

This clonotype was found many times. The J gene is TRBJ2-1, the V gene TRBV29-1, with 14 positions matching TRBD2. Germline V gene sequence: CDR1 SQVTM, CDR2 ANQGSEA. V trimming: 4 bases; J trimming: 4 bases; junction bases outside the gene matches: 0. The CDR3 covers 14 residues. DNA for the CDR3: TGCAGCGTTGGACTAGCGGGAGGGTACAATGAGCAGTTCTTC. Translating gives CSVGLAGGYNEQFF.